The 31 T cell receptor beta chains below all came from one sample that was sequenced in a study of control samples from healthy donors and cancer patients. Some clones are missing from TCRdb's copy, which holds only in-frame ones; the method was immunoSEQ multiplex PCR. The sample contains about 130,000 clones, approximately 94% of which appear only once. The sample taken for sequencing was PBMCs. The source is a man between 50 and 59 years old with head and neck cancer.

The chain combines TRBV7-9 with TRBJ1-4, with 10 positions matching TRBD1. From germline, CDR1 is SEHNR and CDR2 FQNEAQ (reference sequence). V was clipped by 8 bases and J by 7 bases; unmatched bases: 7. This CDR3 contains 14 residues. CDR3 amino acids: CASGLRTGGEKLFF. In DNA form, the CDR3 reads TGTGCCAGCGGACTTCGGACAGGGGGTGAAAAACTGTTTTTT.

This sequence joins TRBV9 and TRBJ2-6; 7 bases match TRBD2. Unmatched junction bases numbered 9, after V lost 0 bases and J lost 0 bases. The CDR3 runs 19 residues. Germline V gene data show CDR1 as SGDLS and CDR2 as YYNGEE. This chain's CDR3 is CASSVGGGGGGSGANVLTF. The CDR3 region has the DNA TGTGCCAGCAGCGTAGGAGGCGGGGGAGGAGGCTCTGGGGCCAACGTCCTGACTTTC.

In its sample, this clone was seen a few times. The DNA for the CDR3 is TGTGCCAGCAGTTCCCTCATAGCAACTAATGAAAAACTGTTTTTT. Amino acids: CASSSLIATNEKLFF. This chain uses TRBV6-6 with TRBJ1-4; D is ambiguous. CDR3 length equals 15 residues. The V end was cut by 4 bases, the J end by 0 bases, with 9 bases between. Germline V gives CDR1 MNHNY, CDR2 SVGAGI (reference sequence).

The V call is TRBV6-5, the J call TRBJ1-2; 7 bases fit TRBD1. CDR3 length: 16 residues. The trim removed 3 bases at V and 3 bases at J, leaving 10 bases unmatched. Germline lookup yields CDR1 MNHEY and CDR2 SVGAGI. The CDR3 DNA follows: TGTGCCAGCAGTTATAGGCGGCAGGGGGAAGACTATGGCTACACCTTC. Its protein product is CASSYRRQGEDYGYTF.

This clone was seen a single time. The chain is built from TRBV25-1 and TRBJ1-2, with a tentative D call TRBD1 (5 bases). Germline V gene sequence: CDR1 MGHDK, CDR2 SYGVNS. With 5 bases removed from V and 8 bases from J, the gap between germline ends came to 12 bases. This CDR3 has 12 amino acids. In nucleotides, the CDR3 is TGTGCCAGCAGTTCTGGGCAGGGAGGCTACACCTTC. Protein product: CASSSGQGGYTF.

The CDR3 here is CATSDGGTGFQETQYF. The CDR3 DNA is TGTGCCACCAGTGACGGGGGGACAGGATTCCAAGAGACCCAGTACTTC. The chain couples TRBV24-1 to TRBJ2-5, with D possibly being TRBD1 (8 bases). This CDR3 comprises 16 residues. The germline V gene encodes CDR1 KGHDR and CDR2 SFDVKD. V was shortened by 4 bases and J by 1 base, with 15 bases between the two germline ends.

CDR3 region: CATSGGSSYGYTF. The CDR3 DNA follows: TGTGCCACCTCAGGGGGCAGCAGCTATGGCTACACCTTC. This chain links TRBV2 with TRBJ1-2, with 8 bases matching TRBD1. V lost 10 bases to trimming and J lost 4 bases; unmatched junction nucleotides: 8. Germline V gives CDR1 SNHLY, CDR2 FYNNEI. This CDR3 region has 13 residues.

The chain joins TRBV10-3 to TRBJ2-7, with D hard to call. CDR3 length: 11 residues. Germline lookup yields CDR1 ENHRY and CDR2 SYGVKD. Trimming removed 3 bases from V and 0 bases from J, with 0 bases in between. CDR3 protein: CAISDSYEQYF. In DNA form, the CDR3 reads TGTGCCATCAGTGACTCCTACGAGCAGTACTTC.

The chain is built from TRBV5-1 and TRBJ2-3; TRBD1 matches at 8 bases. Germline V CDR1 and CDR2: SGHRS, YFSETQ. The trim removed 4 bases at V and 2 bases at J, leaving 9 bases unmatched. This CDR3 region has 16 residues. The CDR3 here is CASSDMTGASTDTQYF. The CDR3 DNA is TGCGCCAGCAGCGACATGACAGGGGCCTCCACAGATACGCAGTATTTT. Complete variable domain (other parts from reference TRBV5-1 and TRBJ2-3): KAGVTQTPRYLIKTRGQQVTLSCSPISGHRSVSWYQQTPGQGLQFLFEYFSETQRNKGNFPGRFSGRQFSNSRSEMNVSTLELGDSALYLCASSDMTGASTDTQYFGPGTRLTVL.

V gene TRBV19 combines with J gene TRBJ1-4; D may be TRBD1 (6 bases). This CDR3 is built from 15 residues. Germline V lookup: CDR1 LNHDA, CDR2 SQIVND (reference sequence). V was pared by 5 bases and J by 4 bases, with 14 bases between. The CDR3 nucleotides read TGTGCCAGTAGTCCGCACAGGGCGAGTAATGAAAAACTGTTTTTT. This gives the protein CASSPHRASNEKLFF.

The chain carries TRBV30 and TRBJ1-1; D is unclear. Germline V gene lookup returns CDR1 GTSNPN and CDR2 SVGIG (reference sequence). V lost 3 bases, J lost 1 base, and 9 bases lay in between. The CDR3 covers 13 residues. DNA for the CDR3: TGTGCCTGGAGAGGCAGGCAGAACACTGAAGCTTTCTTT. Translating gives CAWRGRQNTEAFF.

This rearrangement joins TRBV4-1 to TRBJ1-4, with unresolved D. The CDR3 runs to 16 residues. Trimming stripped 1 base from V and 5 bases from J, with 14 bases between. Germline V gives CDR1 MGHRA, CDR2 YSYEKL. The CDR3 bases are TGCGCCAGCAGCCAAGGATCAGGTATCACAAATGAAAAACTGTTTTTT. Translated, it gives CASSQGSGITNEKLFF.

This chain uses TRBV9 with TRBJ1-2, with D unresolved. V was shortened by 3 bases and J by 8 bases, with 17 bases between the two germline ends. Germline V lookup: CDR1 SGDLS, CDR2 YYNGEE. The CDR3 is made up of 14 amino acids. CDR3 DNA: TGTGCCAGCAGCGCTTACATGGACGATGTAGGCTACACCTTC. The encoded protein is CASSAYMDDVGYTF.

The V and J genes are TRBV7-2 and TRBJ2-7; 14 bases map to TRBD2. CDR1 is SGHTA, CDR2 FQGNSA, per germline. The CDR3 is 16 amino acids. Trimming took 0 bases from V and 7 from J; bases not matched to a gene: 5. The CDR3 here is CASSLAGLAGGEEQYF. The DNA of the CDR3 is TGTGCCAGCAGCTTAGCCGGACTAGCGGGGGGCGAGGAGCAGTACTTC.

A single count supports this clone. The V and J genes are TRBV20-1 and TRBJ2-1; possibly TRBD2 for D (6 bases). The germline CDR1 and CDR2 sequences are DFQATT and SNEGSKA (reference sequence). The V end was cut by 3 bases, the J end by 10 bases, with 10 bases between. The CDR3 sequence is 11 residues long. The CDR3 protein is CSASGGVEQFF. In nucleotides, the CDR3 is TGCAGTGCTAGCGGGGGAGTAGAGCAGTTCTTC.

This clone came up a few times. The chain links TRBV5-4 to TRBJ2-3, with D tentatively TRBD2 (7 bases). V lost 4 bases to trimming and J lost 7 bases, with 19 bases between them. The CDR3 has 15 residues. Germline-derived CDR1 and CDR2 are SGHNT and YYREEE (reference sequence). CDR3: CASSLEGGGHHTQYF. CDR3 nucleotides: TGTGCCAGCAGCCTAGAGGGGGGGGGCCATCATACGCAGTATTTT. Looking up the rest from reference TRBV5-4 and TRBJ2-3 gives the full variable domain: ETGVTQSPTHLIKTRGQQVTLRCSSQSGHNTVSWYQQALGQGPQFIFQYYREEENGRGNFPPRFSGLQFPNYSSELNVNALELDDSALYLCASSLEGGGHHTQYFGPGTRLTVL.

The rearrangement links TRBV7-3 to TRBJ2-5; D is ambiguous. Germline V gives CDR1 SGHTA, CDR2 FQGTGA. This CDR3 spans 13 amino acids. V gave up 5 bases and J gave up 5 bases, with 12 bases separating them. CDR3 DNA sequence: TGTGCCAGCAGCCCCACGCTAGGGGAGACCCAGTACTTC. Residues: CASSPTLGETQYF. The whole variable domain, remainder taken from reference TRBV7-3 and TRBJ2-5, is GAGVSQTPSNKVTEKGKYVELRCDPISGHTALYWYRQSLGQGPEFLIYFQGTGAADDSGLPNDRFFAVRPEGSVSTLKIQRTERGDSAVYLCASSPTLGETQYFGPGTRLLVL.

This clone occurred once. The chain uses TRBV25-1 and TRBJ1-5; no clear D gene. The V and J ends lost 7 bases and 0 bases respectively, with 13 bases between them. The CDR3 is 15 residues long. Germline V lookup: CDR1 MGHDK, CDR2 SYGVNS. The CDR3 DNA reads TGTGCCAGCACCGAAGGGCACAGTAGCAATCAGCCCCAGCATTTT. Its protein is CASTEGHSSNQPQHF.

This sequence joins TRBV5-1 and TRBJ2-3, with a tentative D call TRBD1 (6 bases). With 0 bases removed from V and 6 bases from J, the gap between germline ends came to 23 bases. This CDR3 contains 18 residues. From germline, CDR1 is SGHRS and CDR2 YFSETQ. In nucleotides, the CDR3 is TGCGCCAGCAGCTTGGTCCCGTCACAGGGTGTAACAGCCGATACGCAGTATTTT. It is translated as CASSLVPSQGVTADTQYF.

This chain's CDR3 is CASSVGQGGNTIYF. Here the CDR3 DNA reads TGTGCCAGCAGCGTTGGACAGGGCGGAAACACCATATATTTT. The J gene is TRBJ1-3, the V gene TRBV9; TRBD1 matches 8 bases. V trimming: 2 bases; J trimming: 4 bases; junction bases outside the gene matches: 2. CDR1 SGDLS and CDR2 YYNGEE come from the germline V gene. There are 14 residues in the CDR3.

The chain joins TRBV18 to TRBJ2-3; unclear D gene. The CDR3 covers 15 residues. Trimming shortened V by 11 bases and J by 0 bases, and 18 bases separated the two germline ends. Germline CDR1 and CDR2: KGHSH and LQKENI. The CDR3 DNA reads as TGTGCCTGCGGCCGGCGTGGATCTAGCACAGATACGCAGTATTTT. It translates to CACGRRGSSTDTQYF.

As DNA, the CDR3 is TGCGCCAGCAGCTTGGGGACTAGCGGGGGCTCCTACAATGAGCAGTTCTTC. Encoded protein: CASSLGTSGGSYNEQFF. The rearrangement uses TRBV5-1 and TRBJ2-1; 13 bases align to TRBD2. CDR1 SGHRS and CDR2 YFSETQ come from the germline V gene. J gave up 0 bases and V 0 bases, and 0 bases lay outside the gene matches. The CDR3 has 17 residues.

The chain recombines TRBV4-3 with TRBJ2-7; no clear D. The V gene lost 0 bases and the J gene lost 2 bases, with 5 bases spanning the gap. The germline V gene has CDR1 LGHNA and CDR2 YSLEER. The CDR3 covers 13 residues. CDR3 DNA sequence: TGCGCCAGCAGCCAAGACATACCCTACGAGCAGTACTTC. Residues: CASSQDIPYEQYF.

The chain employs TRBV20-1 and TRBJ1-2; weak D call: TRBD1 (5 bases). Trimming left V 5 bases short and J 9 bases short, with 13 bases between. CDR1 is DFQATT and CDR2 is SNEGSKA in the germline V gene (reference sequence). CDR3 size: 11 residues. This chain's CDR3 is CSAFQGESYTF. CDR3 nucleotides: TGCAGTGCTTTTCAGGGAGAGAGCTACACCTTC.

This chain connects TRBV9 to TRBJ1-2; D is unclear. In germline, CDR1 is SGDLS, CDR2 YYNGEE. The CDR3 runs 14 residues. Trimming left V 4 bases short and J 4 bases short, with 14 bases between. The CDR3 protein is CASSPSGSFYGYTF. The CDR3 nucleotides are TGTGCCAGCAGCCCCAGTGGCAGTTTCTATGGCTACACCTTC.

This rearrangement joins TRBV4-2 to TRBJ1-1; 7 bases align to TRBD1. This CDR3 comprises 13 residues. With V trimmed by 4 bases and J by 7 bases, 6 bases remained unmatched. Germline CDR1 LGHNA, CDR2 YNFKEQ. CDR3 in DNA: TGTGCCAGCAGCCGAGGGGACAGCGATGAAGCTTTCTTT. The encoded protein is CASSRGDSDEAFF.

This chain links TRBV19 with TRBJ1-3; TRBD1 is a possible D gene (5 bases). This CDR3 contains 14 residues. Per germline, CDR1 LNHDA and CDR2 SQIVND (reference sequence). Trimming cost V 9 bases and J 0 bases, with 12 bases left between them. CDR3 nucleotides: TGTGCCAGCCGAAAACAGGTCTCTGGAAACACCATATATTTT. It encodes CASRKQVSGNTIYF.

The V and J genes are TRBV7-2 and TRBJ2-3; TRBD1 matches at 8 bases. The CDR3 extends over 18 amino acids. Germline CDR1 SGHTA, CDR2 FQGNSA. Trimming cost V 1 base and J 6 bases; bases outside gene matches: 15. The CDR3 sequence is CASSLGPLRQGAGDTQYF. In DNA, the CDR3 is TGTGCCAGCAGCTTAGGCCCTCTACGTCAGGGGGCGGGCGATACGCAGTATTTT.

The DNA of the CDR3 is TGTGCCAGCAGCCATAGGCAGGAGTTCGAGCAGTACTTC. Its translation is CASSHRQEFEQYF. The V call is TRBV7-2, the J call TRBJ2-7; D gene ambiguous. This CDR3 comprises 13 residues. CDR1 is SGHTA and CDR2 is FQGNSA in the germline V gene. The ends were cut back, 5 bases at V and 6 bases at J, with 14 bases in the middle.

The chain recombines TRBV7-3 with TRBJ1-3; weak D call: TRBD1 (6 bases). This CDR3 contains 15 residues. Germline CDR1 SGHTA, CDR2 FQGTGA. Trimming removed 5 bases at V and 4 bases at J, with 15 bases between. The CDR3 loop is CASSPQGTKGNTIYF. In DNA form, the CDR3 reads TGTGCCAGCAGCCCTCAGGGGACGAAAGGAAACACCATATATTTT.

The chain employs TRBV3-1 (or the pseudogene TRBV3-2) and TRBJ2-3; 8 bases agree with TRBD1. CDR1 and CDR2 (germline): LGHDT, YNNKEL (reference sequence). Germline trimming cut 1 base from V and 5 bases from J; bases unmatched to any gene: 5. The CDR3 runs 15 residues. CDR3 amino acids: CASSQGRGPVDTQYF. In nucleotides, the CDR3 is TGTGCCAGCAGCCAAGGCAGGGGGCCCGTAGATACGCAGTATTTT.